These 17 T cell receptor beta chains came from one sample sequenced in a study of cytomegalovirus exposure and HLA in healthy donors. The PCR contained 60 Vbeta and 13 Jbeta primers. Clones were read by immunoSEQ multiplex PCR, and TCRdb kept only the in-frame ones, dropping some. The top ten clones hold about 1.8% of a sample with 100,000 to 150,000 clones, more than 65% of them seen once. Specimen: PBMCs. The receptors were sampled from a man in his late teens or twenties in good health and CMV-seronegative.

Of note for this clone: Its ends do not fully match the called genes, so a read error is possible. The chain uses TRBV18 and TRBJ1-2, with 9 bases aligning to TRBD1. The CDR3 contains 15 residues. Germline V gene data show CDR1 as KGHSH and CDR2 as LQKENI. CDR3 loop: CASSPQGATNYGYTF. CDR3 bases: TGTGCCAGCTCCCCACAGGGGGCGACTAACTATGGCTACACCTTC.

The rearrangement links TRBV2 to TRBJ2-7; D perhaps matches TRBD1 (6 bases). Trimming shortened V by 2 bases and J by 4 bases, and 15 bases separated the two germline ends. CDR1 is SNHLY, CDR2 FYNNEI, per germline. The CDR3 is made up of 15 amino acids. The CDR3 region has the DNA TGTGCCAGCAGTGAATTCGGAACAGGGCGATACGAGCAGTACTTC. Translated: CASSEFGTGRYEQYF.

V is TRBV7-8 and J is TRBJ1-2, with 11 nucleotides matching TRBD1. Unmatched junction bases numbered 3, after V lost 3 bases and J lost 6 bases. CDR1 and CDR2 from the germline V gene are SGHVS and FQNEAQ. The CDR3 has 14 amino acids. The CDR3 is CASSFGQGADGYTF. CDR3 sequence (DNA): TGTGCCAGCAGCTTCGGACAGGGGGCGGATGGCTACACCTTC.

The chain has TRBV2 and TRBJ1-5; possible D gene TRBD1, 6 bases. This CDR3 has 16 amino acids. Germline V gene data show CDR1 as SNHLY and CDR2 as FYNNEI. Trimming pared 8 bases from V and 0 bases from J, leaving 17 bases between. CDR3: CASRRSGTLSNQPQHF. CDR3 DNA: TGTGCCAGCCGGCGCTCCGGGACACTTAGCAATCAGCCCCAGCATTTT.

This clone occurred a few times. The V gene is TRBV6-4, the J gene TRBJ2-3; D possibly corresponds to TRBD2 (5 bases). The CDR3 sequence is 15 residues long. V was trimmed by 5 bases and J by 2 bases, leaving 14 bases between them. Germline-derived CDR1 and CDR2 are MRHNA and SNTAGT. The CDR3 nucleotides read TGTGCCAGCAGTAGAGGCGAGGGCCCCACAGATACGCAGTATTTT. Encoded protein: CASSRGEGPTDTQYF.

This clone has just one count. This rearrangement joins TRBV13 to TRBJ2-2; 8 bases line up with TRBD1. The CDR3 has 18 amino acids. V dropped 4 bases and J dropped 4; count of bases not matched to a gene: 14. Germline lookup yields CDR1 PRHDT and CDR2 FYEKMQ (reference sequence). The CDR3 region is CASSSILLPTGVTGELFF. The CDR3 DNA sequence: TGTGCCAGCAGCTCCATACTCCTTCCGACAGGGGTCACCGGGGAGCTGTTTTTT.

The chain uses TRBV13 and TRBJ2-7; 12 nucleotides align to TRBD2. The V gene's germline CDR1 is PRHDT and CDR2 FYEKMQ (reference sequence). The CDR3 has 17 amino acids. V gave up 4 bases and J gave up 7 bases; unmatched junction bases: 14. The DNA of the CDR3 is TGTGCCAGCAGCTCCCCGGCGAGGACTAGCGGGGAGGGGGAGCAGTACTTC. Translation: CASSSPARTSGEGEQYF.

Concerning this clone: A read error may account for a junction end that differs from germline. The identical CDR3 is also encoded by other nucleotide sequences in the sample. The genes are TRBV5-4 and TRBJ2-7; D is unclear. CDR1 is SGHNT and CDR2 is YYREEE in the germline V gene (reference sequence). The CDR3 loop spans 14 amino acids. CDR3 amino acids: CASSLSPSHYEQYF. The CDR3 region has the DNA TGTGCCAGCAGCTTGAGCCCCTCCCACTACGAGCAATACTTC.

In regard to this clone: Germline is not matched at one junction end, which may reflect a read error. The chain uses TRBV7-9 and TRBJ1-6, with 9 nucleotides matching TRBD1. Germline V gene lookup returns CDR1 SEHNR and CDR2 FQNEAQ (reference sequence). This CDR3 region has 14 residues. The CDR3 loop reads CSSSLGTGNSPLHF. CDR3 nucleotides: TGTTCCAGCAGCTTAGGGACAGGGAATTCACCCCTCCACTTT. Looking up the rest from reference TRBV7-9 and TRBJ1-6 gives the full variable domain: DTGVSQNPRHKITKRGQNVTFRCDPISEHNRLYWYRQTLGQGPEFLTYFQNEAQLEKSRLLSDRFSAERPKGSFSTLEIQRTEQGDSAMYLCSSSLGTGNSPLHFGNGTRLTVT.

The rearrangement joins TRBV5-8 to TRBJ1-5; 7 bases agree with TRBD1. The CDR3 is 16 residues long. Germline loops: CDR1 SGHTS, CDR2 YDEGEE. V dropped 0 bases and J dropped 0; count of bases not matched to a gene: 3. Written as DNA, the CDR3 is TGTGCCAGCAGCTTGGGGACAGGCTATAGCAATCAGCCCCAGCATTTT. Translation: CASSLGTGYSNQPQHF.

This chain links TRBV6-6 with TRBJ1-1; D uncertain. Germline lookup yields CDR1 MNHNY and CDR2 SVGAGI (reference sequence). This CDR3 region has 12 residues. Deletions cut 6 bases from V and 5 bases from J, with 10 bases between. The CDR3 loop reads CASSPRETEAFF. For the CDR3, the DNA is TGTGCCAGCAGCCCTCGGGAAACTGAAGCTTTCTTT.

The chain is built from TRBV27 and TRBJ2-5; D call uncertain. CDR3 length: 15 residues. The germline gives CDR1 MNHEY, CDR2 SMNVEV (reference sequence). Trimming took 3 bases from V and 5 from J, leaving 16 bases between them. This chain's CDR3 is CASSFSGLVMETQYF. CDR3 in DNA: TGTGCCAGCAGTTTTTCGGGTTTAGTTATGGAGACCCAGTACTTC.

CDR3 DNA: TGTGCCAGCAGGAAGGGGCCCGAGAACACTGAAGCTTTCTTT. Amino acids: CASRKGPENTEAFF. The chain has TRBV6-1 and TRBJ1-1; D may be TRBD1 (5 bases). The germline V and J ends were trimmed by 6 bases and 1 base, with 12 bases remaining between them. The CDR3 covers 14 residues. Per germline, CDR1 MNHNS and CDR2 SASEGT.

The V and J genes are TRBV5-6 and TRBJ2-1; D remains unclear. Looked up from germline, CDR1 is SGHDT and CDR2 is YYEEEE. V gave up 4 bases and J gave up 10 bases, with 15 bases separating them. CDR3 length: 13 residues. The CDR3 is CASSIDLVREQFF. CDR3 DNA sequence: TGTGCCAGCAGCATTGACCTGGTCAGGGAGCAGTTCTTC.

The rearrangement links TRBV11-2 to TRBJ1-5; D gene unclear. V lost 5 bases and J lost 6, with 14 bases in between. The germline V gene has CDR1 SGHAT and CDR2 FQNNGV. This CDR3 has 14 amino acids. In nucleotides, the CDR3 is TGTGCCAGCAGCCCCCGTGGAGGGCCTCAGCCCCAGCATTTT. The encoded protein is CASSPRGGPQPQHF.

V and J are TRBV5-1 and TRBJ2-3, with D possibly matching TRBD2 (5 bases). The CDR3 has 15 residues. Germline V gene sequence: CDR1 SGHRS, CDR2 YFSETQ. V shed 5 bases and J shed 4 bases, with 17 bases lying between them. The chain's CDR3 is CASRASGMEADTQYF. In nucleotides, the CDR3 is TGCGCCAGCAGGGCCAGCGGAATGGAGGCAGATACGCAGTATTTT.

The chain recombines TRBV27 with TRBJ2-3; the match to TRBD2 covers 7 bases. The CDR3 sequence is 13 residues long. CDR1 and CDR2 (germline): MNHEY, SMNVEV (reference sequence). Trimming removed 8 bases from V and 1 base from J; junction bases left unmatched: 3. Here the CDR3 DNA reads TGTGCCAGCGCCGCGGGGGGCACAGATACGCAGTATTTT. Encoded protein: CASAAGGTDTQYF.